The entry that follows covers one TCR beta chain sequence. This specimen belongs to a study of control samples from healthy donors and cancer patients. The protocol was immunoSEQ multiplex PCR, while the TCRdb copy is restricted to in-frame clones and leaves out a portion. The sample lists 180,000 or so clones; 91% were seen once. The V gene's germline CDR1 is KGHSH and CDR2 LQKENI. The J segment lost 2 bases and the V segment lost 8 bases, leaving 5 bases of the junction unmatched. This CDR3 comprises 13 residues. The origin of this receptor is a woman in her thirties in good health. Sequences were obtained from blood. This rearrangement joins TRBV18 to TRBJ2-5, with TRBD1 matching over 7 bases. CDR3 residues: CASRDSLQETQYF. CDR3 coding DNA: TGTGCCAGCCGGGACAGCCTACAAGAGACCCAGTACTTC.